The 24 T cell receptor beta chains in this list originate from one sample, sequenced in a study of long-term antiretroviral therapy in people with HIV. Running of the v3.0 immunoSEQ assay took place at survey level. Generated by immunoSEQ multiplex PCR, the TCRdb table keeps only in-frame clones and is missing some. The sample has tens of thousands of clones; 86% are singletons. The input for sequencing was unsorted PBMCs, taken 0.1 years before starting antiretroviral therapy. These receptors were obtained from a woman aged 45-60 years with HIV.

The V and J genes are TRBV27 and TRBJ2-1; TRBD2 matches at 7 bases. CDR3 size: 14 residues. Germline V lookup: CDR1 MNHEY, CDR2 SMNVEV (reference sequence). V shed 6 bases and J 4 bases; nucleotides not matched to a gene: 6. This chain's CDR3 is CASRAGVVYNEQFF. The CDR3 DNA reads as TGTGCCAGCAGGGCGGGGGTAGTGTACAATGAGCAGTTCTTC.

This chain's CDR3 is CASSIFGGGVSNQPQHF. For the CDR3, the DNA is TGTGCCAGTAGTATATTTGGAGGGGGCGTAAGCAATCAGCCCCAGCATTTT. The rearrangement links TRBV19 to TRBJ1-5; TRBD1 matches at 7 bases. The CDR3 is 17 residues long. The V gene's germline CDR1 is LNHDA and CDR2 SQIVND (reference sequence). Trimming removed 2 bases from V and 1 base from J; junction bases left unmatched: 8.

This clone showed up just once. This sequence joins TRBV7-9 and TRBJ1-1; 7 bases line up with TRBD1. Losses at the gene ends were 0 bases for V and 7 bases for J; bases not matched to a gene: 8. Looked up from germline, CDR1 is SEHNR and CDR2 is FQNEAQ (reference sequence). The CDR3 spans 15 residues. As DNA, the CDR3 is TGTGCCAGCAGCTTAGCGCTGGGAGGGGGCCTTGAAGCTTTCTTT. This gives the protein CASSLALGGGLEAFF.

This clone appeared a single time. The chain has TRBV25-1 and TRBJ2-7, with D uncertain. Trimming stripped 7 bases from V and 4 bases from J, with 5 bases between. Germline V gene lookup returns CDR1 MGHDK and CDR2 SYGVNS. There are 10 residues in the CDR3. CDR3: CASKEYEQYF. The CDR3, as DNA: TGTGCCAGCAAGGAGTACGAGCAGTACTTC.

This chain connects TRBV7-9 to TRBJ1-6; D may be TRBD1 (6 bases). Germline assignment: CDR1 SEHNR and CDR2 FQNEAQ (reference sequence). The V end lost 1 base, the J end lost 10 bases, and 14 bases lay between the germline ends. The CDR3 contains 15 residues. DNA of the CDR3: TGTGCCAGCAGCTTAGGCTTAGGGGGTGAGTCACCCCTCCACTTT. Protein product: CASSLGLGGESPLHF.

This clone was seen more than once but under ten times. The V call is TRBV30, the J call TRBJ1-1; D is unresolved. Between the trimmed V and J ends, which lost 0 bases and 1 base, there was a span of 6 bases. In germline, CDR1 is GTSNPN, CDR2 SVGIG (reference sequence). The length of the CDR3 is 13 residues. The CDR3, as DNA: TGTGCCTGGAGTGTGGGATCGAACACTGAAGCTTTCTTT. This translates into CAWSVGSNTEAFF.

The chain recombines TRBV6-6 with TRBJ1-1; D is ambiguous. The V end lost 5 bases, the J end lost 1 base, and 8 bases lay between the germline ends. Per the germline V gene, CDR1 is MNHNY and CDR2 is SVGAGI (reference sequence). CDR3 size: 13 residues. The DNA for the CDR3 is TGTGCCAGCAGTCCGGCGGGGAACACTGAAGCTTTCTTT. Translated, it gives CASSPAGNTEAFF.

This sequence joins TRBV10-3 and TRBJ2-1; 9 bases are a match to TRBD2. This CDR3 has 15 residues. Trimming cost V 3 bases and J 5 bases; bases outside gene matches: 5. Germline lookup yields CDR1 ENHRY and CDR2 SYGVKD. As DNA, the CDR3 is TGTGCCATCAGTGATTTAGCGGGGGCTAACAATGAGCAGTTCTTC. This sequence encodes CAISDLAGANNEQFF.

The genes are TRBV10-3 and TRBJ2-4; 8 positions match TRBD1. The CDR3 contains 14 residues. Germline trimming cut 0 bases from V and 13 bases from J; bases unmatched to any gene: 8. Germline CDR1 and CDR2: ENHRY and SYGVKD. The CDR3 reads CAISESRTGWSQYF. The CDR3 DNA follows: TGTGCCATCAGTGAGTCCCGGACAGGGTGGAGCCAGTACTTC.

This clone appeared a single time. The chain has TRBV30 and TRBJ2-2; a weak D match, TRBD1 (5 bases). This CDR3 is built from 14 residues. Between the trimmed V and J ends, which lost 1 base and 6 bases, there was a span of 12 bases. Germline CDR1 is GTSNPN and CDR2 is SVGIG (reference sequence). The CDR3 protein is CAWSGQGPAGELFF. The CDR3 DNA reads as TGTGCCTGGAGTGGTCAGGGCCCCGCCGGGGAGCTGTTTTTT.

V is TRBV19 and J is TRBJ2-7; no clear D. The CDR3 runs 16 residues. The V gene's germline CDR1 is LNHDA and CDR2 SQIVND (reference sequence). V lost 3 bases, J lost 4 bases, and 19 bases lay in between. CDR3 region: CASSIGIPPKAYEQYF. CDR3 DNA sequence: TGTGCCAGTAGTATTGGGATCCCACCGAAAGCTTACGAGCAGTACTTC.

This chain uses TRBV2 with TRBJ2-4; D may be TRBD2 (5 bases). V lost 4 bases and J lost 2, with 15 bases in between. Germline V gene data show CDR1 as SNHLY and CDR2 as FYNNEI. CDR3 length: 16 residues. The CDR3 here is CASSVAGSNPKNIQYF. CDR3 nucleotide sequence: TGTGCCAGCAGTGTCGCGGGTAGCAACCCCAAAAACATTCAGTACTTC.

The chain is built from TRBV11-1 and TRBJ2-2; weak D call: TRBD1 (6 bases). V dropped 6 bases and J dropped 4 bases, with 15 bases sitting between them. CDR3 length equals 15 residues. The germline V gene encodes CDR1 SGHAT and CDR2 FQDESV (reference sequence). Here the CDR3 DNA reads TGTGCCAGCAGTCTAGGGGGTCCAACCACCGGGGAGCTGTTTTTT. Amino acids: CASSLGGPTTGELFF.

V is TRBV5-1 and J is TRBJ1-1; no reliable D call. The CDR3 contains 15 residues. CDR1 and CDR2 (germline): SGHRS, YFSETQ. V was pared by 2 bases and J by 0 bases, with 11 bases between. The CDR3, as DNA: TGCGCCAGCAGCTTCCGAGAAAACATGAACACTGAAGCTTTCTTT. It specifies CASSFRENMNTEAFF.

The chain combines TRBV25-1 with TRBJ2-7, with D tentatively TRBD2 (5 bases). The ends were cut back, 0 bases at V and 7 bases at J, with 10 bases in the middle. The germline V gene has CDR1 MGHDK and CDR2 SYGVNS. The CDR3 length is 13 residues. The CDR3 coding sequence is TGTGCCAGCAGTGAATATTTCCCGGGAGAGCAGTACTTC. It codes for CASSEYFPGEQYF.

V is TRBV5-6 and J is TRBJ2-7; possible D gene TRBD1, 6 bases. The germline V gene has CDR1 SGHDT and CDR2 YYEEEE. V was clipped by 5 bases and J by 0 bases, with 15 bases between them. CDR3 size: 15 residues. The CDR3 DNA sequence: TGTGCCAGCAGGTTAAAAGGGGGTGCCTCCTACGAGCAGTACTTC. Residues: CASRLKGGASYEQYF.

V gene TRBV7-8 combines with J gene TRBJ2-7, with D possibly being TRBD2 (6 bases). The V gene lost 5 bases and the J gene lost 0 bases, with 17 bases spanning the gap. CDR1 SGHVS and CDR2 FQNEAQ come from the germline V gene. The CDR3 loop spans 16 amino acids. The CDR3: CASSPGLSLISYEQYF. DNA for the CDR3: TGTGCCAGCAGCCCGGGACTCTCCCTGATCTCCTACGAGCAGTACTTC. Full variable domain (remainder filled in from reference TRBV7-8 and TRBJ2-7): GAGVSQSPRYKVAKRGQDVALRCDPISGHVSLFWYQQALGQGPEFLTYFQNEAQLDKSGLPSDRFFAERPEGSVSTLKIQRTQQEDSAVYLCASSPGLSLISYEQYFGPGTRLTVT.

The rearrangement joins TRBV9 to TRBJ2-6; 9 nucleotides match TRBD1. Germline values: CDR1 SGDLS, CDR2 YYNGEE. Trimming cost V 3 bases and J 0 bases; bases outside gene matches: 7. The CDR3 consists of 18 residues. The CDR3 spells CASSAPGQGGSGANVLTF. The CDR3, as DNA: TGTGCCAGCAGCGCACCGGGACAGGGCGGCTCTGGGGCCAACGTCCTGACTTTC.

As to this clone: Other DNA sequences within the sample encode an identical CDR3. This rearrangement joins TRBV19 to TRBJ1-1, with D uncertain. There are 12 residues in the CDR3. V was trimmed by 8 bases and J by 4 bases, leaving 11 bases between them. Germline V lookup: CDR1 LNHDA, CDR2 SQIVND (reference sequence). This chain's CDR3 is CASRTGGTEAFF. In DNA, the CDR3 is TGTGCCAGTCGTACGGGCGGCACTGAAGCTTTCTTT.

The rearrangement links TRBV4-1 to TRBJ2-3; D not resolved. V was trimmed by 6 bases and J by 0 bases, leaving 7 bases between them. The germline CDR1 and CDR2 sequences are MGHRA and YSYEKL. The CDR3 runs 13 residues. The DNA for the CDR3 is TGCGCCAGCAGGGATACCAGCACAGATACGCAGTATTTT. It translates to CASRDTSTDTQYF.

This clone is a singleton in its sample. The genes are TRBV6-1 and TRBJ2-7, with a weak D call TRBD1 (5 bases). This CDR3 region has 13 residues. V shed 3 bases and J shed 0 bases, with 6 bases lying between them. Germline-derived CDR1 and CDR2 are MNHNS and SASEGT. The CDR3, as DNA: TGTGCCAGCAGTGACCAGGGCTCCTACGAGCAGTACTTC. It yields the protein CASSDQGSYEQYF.

The rearrangement joins TRBV5-4 to TRBJ2-2; the D is unclear. Trimming removed 1 base at V and 4 bases at J, with 2 bases between. From germline, CDR1 is SGHNT and CDR2 YYREEE (reference sequence). The CDR3 spans 12 residues. The CDR3 loop reads CASSLTTGELFF. CDR3 coding DNA: TGTGCCAGCAGCTTGACCACCGGGGAGCTGTTTTTT.

V is TRBV5-4 and J is TRBJ2-5; 8 bases match TRBD2. CDR1 is SGHNT, CDR2 YYREEE, per germline (reference sequence). Unmatched junction bases numbered 2, after V lost 0 bases and J lost 4 bases. This CDR3 region has 14 residues. The CDR3 DNA sequence: TGTGCCAGCAGCTTGGCTGGACTAGCAGAGACCCAGTACTTC. Protein product: CASSLAGLAETQYF.

The genes are TRBV30 and TRBJ1-1, with D possibly TRBD1 on 5 matching bases. Trimming cost V 3 bases and J 3 bases, with 17 bases left between them. Germline V lookup: CDR1 GTSNPN, CDR2 SVGIG (reference sequence). This CDR3 is built from 15 residues. The CDR3 DNA follows: TGTGCCTGGAGCTTGGGTCGGGGCAGGGACACTGAAGCTTTCTTT. Residues: CAWSLGRGRDTEAFF.